This T cell receptor beta chain was found in a study of blood T cell repertoires in COVID-19. Study-wide background: Collection of acute and convalescent COVID-19 samples took place in the United States, Italy and Spain. T cells, B-cell-depleted T cells, or PBMCs provided the cDNA or gDNA that served as material.

Deletions cut 5 bases from V and 3 bases from J, with 10 bases between. This CDR3 comprises 13 residues. CDR1 is SNHLY, CDR2 FYNNEI, per germline. This clone was found once. Original methodology: It was from reference gene primer amplification that nucleated cell counts were estimated. This table comes from immunoSEQ multiplex PCR, and its TCRdb copy is limited to in-frame clones, with some not included. From that table come the V and J calls and clone size; the DNA was used to work out D and trimming. The sample lists some 88,000 clones; about 88% were seen once. V gene TRBV2 combines with J gene TRBJ1-2, with no clear D. The sample comprised peripheral blood. The clonotype comes from a man in his sixties with acute or convalescent COVID-19. The CDR3 DNA sequence: TGTGCCAGCAGTCCGACGGGGTACTATGGCTACACCTTC. The encoded protein is CASSPTGYYGYTF.